Presented here are 13 T cell receptor beta chains from one specimen sequenced in a study of blood T cell repertoires in COVID-19. Method: immunoSEQ multiplex PCR; TCRdb's copy keeps in-frame clones and lacks some. The data show about 320,000 clones, with roughly 90% seen just once and about 5% held by the top ten. The sequencing sample was made of PBMCs or T cells enriched from blood (not recorded which). The source of these receptors is a man aged 55 to 70 who had recovered from COVID-19.

The V call is TRBV28, the J call TRBJ1-1; 7 bases align to TRBD1. Trimming took 8 bases from V and 3 from J; bases not matched to a gene: 9. Per the germline V gene, CDR1 is MDHEN and CDR2 is SYDVKM. The CDR3 spans 14 residues. The CDR3 sequence is CASHPPQGDTEAFF. DNA for the CDR3: TGTGCCAGCCACCCTCCCCAGGGGGACACTGAAGCTTTCTTT.

CDR3 sequence (DNA): TGCGCCAGCAGCCACCTCGCGGGGGCGGATGGCTACACCTTC. Translated, it gives CASSHLAGADGYTF. The V and J genes are TRBV5-1 and TRBJ1-2; perhaps TRBD1 as D (6 bases). V gave up 4 bases and J gave up 6 bases, with 16 bases separating them. This CDR3 is built from 14 residues. CDR1 SGHRS and CDR2 YFSETQ come from the germline V gene.

The chain employs TRBV5-1 and TRBJ1-2; 7 bases are a match to TRBD1. CDR1 is SGHRS, CDR2 YFSETQ, per germline. V lost 3 bases, J lost 4 bases, and 3 bases stayed unmatched. This CDR3 has 13 amino acids. CDR3 sequence (DNA): TGCGCCAGCAGCTCGACAGGGAGCTATGGCTACACCTTC. Its translation: CASSSTGSYGYTF.

The chain links TRBV7-9 to TRBJ2-2; D is undetermined. Germline loops: CDR1 SEHNR, CDR2 FQNEAQ (reference sequence). V shed 3 bases and J shed 7 bases, with 6 bases lying between them. The CDR3 runs 12 residues. In DNA, the CDR3 is TGTGCCAGCAGCTTTCACTACGGGGAGCTGTTTTTT. Its protein product is CASSFHYGELFF.

This CDR3 reads CASSWGREAGRGIVNEQFF. The CDR3 DNA reads TGTGCCAGCAGCTGGGGCAGGGAGGCTGGGCGAGGGATAGTAAATGAGCAGTTCTTC. The chain uses TRBV28 and TRBJ2-1; D is possibly TRBD2 (6 bases). CDR1 and CDR2 from the germline V gene are MDHEN and SYDVKM. The CDR3 loop spans 19 amino acids. Trimming stripped 6 bases from V and 7 bases from J, with 31 bases between.

The chain recombines TRBV28 with TRBJ1-2, with TRBD1 matching over 11 bases. Trimming took 6 bases from V and 4 from J; bases not matched to a gene: 13. This CDR3 is built from 17 residues. Germline V gene data show CDR1 as MDHEN and CDR2 as SYDVKM. CDR3 in amino acids: CASRVGQGVPGSYGYTF. Here the CDR3 DNA reads TGTGCCAGCAGAGTGGGACAGGGGGTACCCGGATCCTATGGCTACACCTTC.

The rearrangement links TRBV7-9 to TRBJ2-2; TRBD1 matches at 11 bases. After removal of 6 bases from V and 0 bases from J, the junction contained 3 bases not matched to a gene. Germline CDR1 and CDR2: SEHNR and FQNEAQ (reference sequence). This CDR3 contains 16 residues. The CDR3 region is CASRTGQGANTGELFF. For the CDR3, the DNA is TGTGCCAGCAGAACGGGACAGGGGGCGAACACCGGGGAGCTGTTTTTT.

The chain carries TRBV7-2 and TRBJ2-5, with 13 bases identical to TRBD2. V lost 4 bases and J lost 5; bases outside the gene matches: 7. The CDR3 length is 16 residues. CDR1 and CDR2 from the germline V gene are SGHTA and FQGNSA. In nucleotides, the CDR3 is TGTGCCAGCAGCTCGGGACTAGCGGGAATTTCGGAGACCCAGTACTTC. Its protein product is CASSSGLAGISETQYF.

This rearrangement joins TRBV7-8 to TRBJ1-1; 12 bases fit TRBD1. V was pared by 5 bases and J by 2 bases, with 6 bases of the junction left unmatched. CDR1 is SGHVS, CDR2 FQNEAQ, per germline. This CDR3 contains 16 residues. The CDR3 sequence: CASSTRDRGQNTEAFF. The CDR3 DNA reads TGTGCCAGCAGCACCCGGGACAGGGGGCAAAACACTGAAGCTTTCTTT.

The chain joins TRBV15 to TRBJ2-1; 11 positions match TRBD2. This CDR3 is built from 14 residues. Germline V CDR1 and CDR2: LNHNV, YYDKDF (reference sequence). The V segment lost 6 bases and the J segment 3 bases; nucleotides outside the gene matches: 1. The CDR3 spells CATRGLAGYNEQFF. CDR3 coding DNA: TGTGCCACCAGAGGACTAGCGGGCTACAATGAGCAGTTCTTC.

J is TRBJ2-7 and V is TRBV4-3; 10 nucleotides match TRBD1. J lost 2 bases, V lost 0 bases, and 7 bases had no gene match. Looked up from germline, CDR1 is LGHNA and CDR2 is YSLEER. This CDR3 contains 17 residues. Here the CDR3 DNA reads TGCGCCAGCAGCCAAGACGTAGGCGGGACAGGGGCCTACGAGCAGTACTTC. This sequence encodes CASSQDVGGTGAYEQYF.

This chain connects TRBV4-1 to TRBJ2-7, with TRBD1 as a possible D gene (6 bases). CDR3 size: 14 residues. Germline CDR1 and CDR2: MGHRA and YSYEKL. V was clipped by 0 bases and J by 3 bases, with 9 bases between them. CDR3 sequence: CASSQDRGHYEQYF. The CDR3, as DNA: TGCGCCAGCAGCCAAGACAGGGGTCACTACGAGCAGTACTTC.

As concerns this clone: Other DNA variants within this sample encode the same CDR3. V is TRBV5-1 and J is TRBJ1-2; no clear D gene. Trimming removed 0 bases at V and 5 bases at J, with 8 bases between. Germline CDR1 is SGHRS and CDR2 is YFSETQ. This CDR3 has 13 amino acids. CDR3 amino acids: CASSLGQRYGYTF. CDR3 nucleotide sequence: TGCGCCAGCAGCTTGGGCCAGCGGTATGGCTACACCTTC. Complete variable domain (other parts from reference TRBV5-1 and TRBJ1-2): KAGVTQTPRYLIKTRGQQVTLSCSPISGHRSVSWYQQTPGQGLQFLFEYFSETQRNKGNFPGRFSGRQFSNSRSEMNVSTLELGDSALYLCASSLGQRYGYTFGSGTRLTVV.